Following are 18 T cell receptor beta chains from one sample sequenced in a study of T cell responses to AZD1222 COVID-19 vaccine. TCRdb's table, derived via immunoSEQ multiplex PCR, lists solely in-frame clones and lacks some. The table shows 90,000 to 120,000 clones, with 75% to 90% occurring only once. The sequencing used peripheral blood, collected on day 0 of AZD1222 vaccination. These receptors were obtained from an adult in good health.

The chain is built from TRBV10-2 and TRBJ1-2, with 7 bases aligning to TRBD1. V shed 3 bases and J 6 bases; nucleotides not matched to a gene: 4. From germline, CDR1 is WSHSY and CDR2 SAAADI. The CDR3 sequence is 13 residues long. CDR3 in DNA: TGCGCCAGCAGTGAACAGGGGTACGATGGCTACACCTTC. This encodes CASSEQGYDGYTF.

V is TRBV11-2 and J is TRBJ2-1; 7 nucleotides agree with TRBD1. V trimming: 5 bases; J trimming: 1 base; junction bases outside the gene matches: 5. CDR3 size: 15 residues. Germline V lookup: CDR1 SGHAT, CDR2 FQNNGV. CDR3 DNA: TGTGCCAGCAGCAGCCAGGACAGGTCCTACAATGAGCAGTTCTTC. As protein: CASSSQDRSYNEQFF.

The rearrangement links TRBV11-3 to TRBJ2-2, with D possibly TRBD1 on 6 matching bases. This CDR3 comprises 13 residues. Trimming cost V 5 bases and J 8 bases, with 12 bases left between them. From germline, CDR1 is SGHNT and CDR2 YENEEA. CDR3 coding DNA: TGTGCCAGCAGCGTACAGGGTACTGGGGAGCTGTTTTTT. Protein: CASSVQGTGELFF. Based on the CDR3 plus reference TRBV11-3 and TRBJ2-2, the full variable domain is EAGVVQSPRYKIIEKKQPVAFWCNPISGHNTLYWYLQNLGQGPELLIRYENEEAVDDSQLPKDRFSAERLKGVDSTLKIQPAELGDSAVYLCASSVQGTGELFFGEGSRLTVL.

This chain joins TRBV4-2 and TRBJ2-4; 9 bases match TRBD2. With 1 base clipped from V and 6 bases from J, the junction kept 13 bases outside the gene matches. This CDR3 has 18 residues. Germline loops: CDR1 LGHNA, CDR2 YNFKEQ. The CDR3 nucleotides read TGTGCCAGCAGCCAAGGTAGCGGGGGCCACCTCTCCTCAAACATTCAGTACTTC. Protein sequence: CASSQGSGGHLSSNIQYF.

This chain joins TRBV27 and TRBJ2-5; unclear D gene. Germline V CDR1 and CDR2: MNHEY, SMNVEV (reference sequence). CDR3 length: 14 residues. The V and J ends lost 6 bases and 5 bases respectively, with 16 bases between them. This CDR3 is CASSTDHSRETQYF. The CDR3, as DNA: TGTGCCAGCAGCACTGATCATAGCCGGGAGACCCAGTACTTC.

This rearrangement joins TRBV6-1 to TRBJ1-5, with 8 bases matching TRBD1. Unmatched junction bases numbered 8, after V lost 3 bases and J lost 4 bases. Looked up from germline, CDR1 is MNHNS and CDR2 is SASEGT. The CDR3 covers 16 residues. CDR3: CASSEAGNRGNQPQHF. The CDR3 DNA reads TGTGCCAGCAGTGAGGCGGGGAACAGGGGGAATCAGCCCCAGCATTTT.

The chain combines TRBV30 with TRBJ1-4; D is unclear. CDR1 is GTSNPN and CDR2 is SVGIG in the germline V gene (reference sequence). This CDR3 spans 10 amino acids. The germline V and J ends were trimmed by 1 base and 7 bases, with 1 base remaining between them. This CDR3 is CAWSGEKLFF. The CDR3 region has the DNA TGTGCCTGGAGTGGTGAAAAACTGTTTTTT.

The chain couples TRBV2 to TRBJ2-1; no clear D gene. This CDR3 contains 11 residues. V lost 4 bases to trimming and J lost 7 bases, with 5 bases between them. CDR1 is SNHLY, CDR2 FYNNEI, per germline. Written as DNA, the CDR3 is TGTGCCAGCAGTGCCCCTAATGAGCAGTTCTTC. Its translation is CASSAPNEQFF.

V is TRBV19 and J is TRBJ1-1; 9 nucleotides align to TRBD1. CDR1 is LNHDA, CDR2 SQIVND, per germline (reference sequence). The CDR3 contains 15 residues. V lost 10 bases and J lost 3; bases outside the gene matches: 12. CDR3 coding DNA: TGTGCCACTTCAGGGGGACAGGGCTCCTACACTGAAGCTTTCTTT. It specifies CATSGGQGSYTEAFF.

To note about this clone: The same CDR3 also results from other DNA sequences found in this sample. The chain links TRBV27 to TRBJ1-5; maybe TRBD1 (5 bases). CDR1 MNHEY and CDR2 SMNVEV come from the germline V gene (reference sequence). This CDR3 region has 13 residues. V lost 6 bases and J lost 2, with 8 bases in between. In DNA, the CDR3 is TGTGCCAGCAGGGACACCGGCAATCAGCCCCAGCATTTT. Its translation: CASRDTGNQPQHF.

J is TRBJ2-2 and V is TRBV3-1 (or the pseudogene TRBV3-2); TRBD1 matches 10 bases. V was clipped by 4 bases and J by 8 bases; unmatched bases: 10. The CDR3 loop spans 16 amino acids. Germline CDR1 reads LGHDT; CDR2 reads YNNKEL (reference sequence). The CDR3 DNA follows: TGTGCCAGCAGCCTCCTTAGGGACAGGGGCATTGGGGAGCTGTTTTTT. Its protein product is CASSLLRDRGIGELFF.

The V gene is TRBV6-2 or TRBV6-3, the J gene TRBJ1-1; D remains unclear. V was trimmed by 0 bases and J by 0 bases, leaving 20 bases between them. The germline V gene encodes CDR1 MNHEY and CDR2 SVGEGT. The CDR3 has 19 amino acids. The CDR3 region has the DNA TGTGCCAGCAGTTACTCTATCAGCGGAAAAGGGAAAATGAACACTGAAGCTTTCTTT. Translated: CASSYSISGKGKMNTEAFF.

The chain employs TRBV19 and TRBJ2-5; tentatively, D is TRBD2 (7 bases). There are 16 residues in the CDR3. Between the trimmed V and J ends, which lost 0 bases and 4 bases, there was a span of 15 bases. Germline CDR1 LNHDA, CDR2 SQIVND (reference sequence). This chain's CDR3 is CASSIDLGGGRETQYF. The CDR3 nucleotides are TGTGCCAGTAGTATAGATTTAGGCGGGGGCCGAGAGACCCAGTACTTC.

This clone was observed a handful of times. This sequence joins TRBV4-1 and TRBJ1-5; 7 bases align to TRBD1. The V and J ends lost 2 bases and 0 bases, in that order; junction bases with no gene match: 16. This CDR3 is 20 amino acids long. CDR1 is MGHRA, CDR2 YSYEKL, per germline. The CDR3 spells CASSQYHGTQGWASNQPQHF. As DNA, the CDR3 is TGCGCCAGCAGCCAATATCATGGGACACAGGGGTGGGCTAGCAATCAGCCCCAGCATTTT.

This rearrangement joins TRBV19 to TRBJ1-5, with TRBD1 matching over 9 bases. V dropped 3 bases and J dropped 8; count of bases not matched to a gene: 8. The CDR3 length is 15 residues. Germline CDR1 is LNHDA and CDR2 is SQIVND (reference sequence). The CDR3 DNA sequence: TGTGCCAGTAGTATGGGGACAGGGCGGCGGGAGCCCCAGCATTTT. This gives the protein CASSMGTGRREPQHF.

Only one count was recorded for this clone. The rearrangement uses TRBV7-6 and TRBJ1-6, with D unresolved. Trimming took 0 bases from V and 9 from J, leaving 6 bases between them. Germline CDR1 reads SGHVS; CDR2 reads FNYEAQ. The CDR3 contains 13 residues. CDR3 sequence: CASSLAGLSPLHF. CDR3 coding DNA: TGTGCCAGCAGCTTAGCAGGGCTTTCACCCCTCCACTTT.

The rearrangement links TRBV2 to TRBJ1-3; 7 nucleotides line up with TRBD1. Germline V gene data show CDR1 as SNHLY and CDR2 as FYNNEI. CDR3 length: 15 amino acids. V dropped 6 bases and J dropped 6; count of bases not matched to a gene: 11. The CDR3 DNA reads TGTGCCAGCAGGGAAACAGACAGGGAGATAAACACCATATATTTT. This translates into CASRETDREINTIYF.

The CDR3 DNA follows: TGTGCCAGCAGCCAACAGGGGGCTCAATACGAGCAGTACTTC. As protein: CASSQQGAQYEQYF. The rearrangement uses TRBV7-9 and TRBJ2-7, with 9 bases lining up with TRBD1. The J segment lost 4 bases and the V segment lost 5 bases, leaving 6 bases of the junction unmatched. CDR3 length: 14 amino acids. The germline V gene encodes CDR1 SEHNR and CDR2 FQNEAQ (reference sequence).